This T cell receptor (beta chain) was sequenced during a study of T cells in Graves' hyperthyroidism and ophthalmopathy. Researchers took RNA transcripts and amplified the TCR beta CDR3 regions from them. TCR CDR3 underwent first-round RT-PCR with the HTBI primer set. TCRdb ran MiXCR on the multiplex PCR reads and lists one entry per CDR3 protein. In the table there are roughly 840,000 distinct CDR3 sequences, roughly 40% of which are singletons. Stability of Graves' hyperthyroidism was defined as absent ophthalmopathy progression within 18 months. This CDR3 comprises 11 residues. J was trimmed by 14 bases and V by 4 bases; bases with no gene match: 7. Per the germline V gene, CDR1 is MGHDK and CDR2 is SYGVNS.

The material sequenced was blood. The receptor was isolated from a man between 18 and 29 years old with Graves' hyperthyroidism. The V gene is TRBV25-1, the J gene TRBJ1-2; TRBD1 agrees at 7 bases. Written as DNA, the CDR3 is TGTGCCAGCAGTGCGTCGGACAGGCCAACCTTC. Translation: CASSASDRPTF.